Following are 11 T cell receptor beta chains from one sample sequenced in a study of blood T cell repertoires in COVID-19. Some clones are missing from TCRdb's copy, which holds only in-frame ones; the method was immunoSEQ multiplex PCR. The repertoire holds around 170,000 clones, with 80% to 90% as singletons. The sequencing sample was made of peripheral blood. These receptor sequences come from a man between 18 and 29 years old who had recovered from COVID-19.

The chain joins TRBV19 to TRBJ1-4; tentatively, D is TRBD1 (6 bases). Trimming cost V 5 bases and J 10 bases, with 23 bases left between them. This CDR3 has 16 residues. Germline CDR1 is LNHDA and CDR2 is SQIVND (reference sequence). CDR3 nucleotide sequence: TGTGCCAGTAGTTCAAAACAGGGAGGGGGGCTTGGAAAACTGTTTTTT. This encodes CASSSKQGGGLGKLFF.

This CDR3 reads CASSLGQGARHGYTF. In DNA, the CDR3 is TGTGCCAGCAGCTTAGGTCAGGGCGCCAGGCATGGCTACACCTTC. This chain connects TRBV7-2 to TRBJ1-2; maybe TRBD1 (5 bases). Trimming took off 1 base at V and 6 bases at J, with 15 bases between the two ends. CDR1 and CDR2 (germline): SGHTA, FQGNSA. The CDR3 sequence is 15 residues long.

The chain links TRBV18 to TRBJ2-3; 9 bases match TRBD2. The V segment lost 5 bases and the J segment 8 bases; nucleotides outside the gene matches: 8. In germline, CDR1 is KGHSH, CDR2 LQKENI. The CDR3 spans 14 residues. The CDR3: CASSTGSGSATQYF. CDR3 in DNA: TGTGCCAGCTCAACTGGTAGCGGGAGCGCTACGCAGTATTTT.

Note on this clone: The same CDR3 also results from other DNA sequences found in this sample. This chain links TRBV9 with TRBJ2-5; possible D gene TRBD2, 5 bases. The CDR3 totals 14 residues. V was pared by 0 bases and J by 5 bases, with 11 bases between. Germline V gene lookup returns CDR1 SGDLS and CDR2 YYNGEE. The CDR3 is CASSVGGFRETQYF. The CDR3 nucleotides are TGTGCCAGCAGCGTAGGAGGGTTTCGGGAGACCCAGTACTTC.

This chain links TRBV28 with TRBJ1-3; 8 bases map to TRBD1. V trimming: 5 bases; J trimming: 4 bases; junction bases outside the gene matches: 10. Germline-derived CDR1 and CDR2 are MDHEN and SYDVKM. This CDR3 spans 16 amino acids. DNA of the CDR3: TGTGCCAGCAGTGACAGGACAGGGTCGTTGGGAAACACCATATATTTT. It translates to CASSDRTGSLGNTIYF.

J is TRBJ1-5 and V is TRBV6-6; 7 bases align to TRBD1. CDR1 and CDR2 from the germline V gene are MNHNY and SVGAGI (reference sequence). CDR3 length: 14 residues. Unmatched junction bases numbered 7, after V lost 6 bases and J lost 5 bases. The CDR3 loop reads CASSPTGQDQPQHF. The CDR3 DNA is TGTGCCAGCAGCCCAACCGGACAGGATCAGCCCCAGCATTTT.

V gene TRBV5-1 combines with J gene TRBJ2-1, with D possibly matching TRBD2 (6 bases). Germline CDR1 SGHRS, CDR2 YFSETQ. Trimming removed 4 bases at V and 0 bases at J, with 11 bases between. This CDR3 region has 15 residues. In nucleotides, the CDR3 is TGCGCCAGCAGCCTCCTAGCGAGCTCCTACAATGAGCAGTTCTTC. Protein: CASSLLASSYNEQFF.

The chain links TRBV6-2 or TRBV6-3 to TRBJ1-2, with D unresolved. V was clipped by 4 bases and J by 0 bases, with 6 bases between them. The germline V gene has CDR1 MNHEY and CDR2 SVGEGT. The CDR3 covers 13 residues. The CDR3 protein is CASSSGTNYGYTF. As DNA, the CDR3 is TGTGCCAGCAGTTCCGGTACTAACTATGGCTACACCTTC.

A few counts support this clone. J is TRBJ2-3 and V is TRBV13, with 10 bases aligning to TRBD2. The CDR3 is made up of 17 amino acids. Trimming removed 0 bases from V and 0 bases from J; junction bases left unmatched: 3. Germline CDR1 PRHDT, CDR2 FYEKMQ (reference sequence). The CDR3 nucleotides read TGTGCCAGCAGCTTAGGGTTAGCGGGAGGAAGCACAGATACGCAGTATTTT. Encoded protein: CASSLGLAGGSTDTQYF.

This chain links TRBV19 with TRBJ2-1; TRBD2 might be the D (5 bases). The germline V gene encodes CDR1 LNHDA and CDR2 SQIVND (reference sequence). V lost 7 bases and J 2 bases, leaving 15 bases between the germline ends. CDR3 size: 15 residues. The CDR3 DNA follows: TGTGCCAGTACCCCCGGTGTGGGAGCCTACAATGAGCAGTTCTTC. This codes for CASTPGVGAYNEQFF.

The rearrangement links TRBV25-1 to TRBJ2-3; 11 bases line up with TRBD2. Germline-derived CDR1 and CDR2 are MGHDK and SYGVNS. The CDR3 consists of 16 residues. Trimming at V came to 0 bases and at J to 7 bases, leaving 6 bases not matched to a gene. The CDR3 protein is CASSEYASGRSNTQYF. In DNA, the CDR3 is TGTGCCAGCAGTGAATATGCTAGCGGGAGGAGTAATACGCAGTATTTT.